These 18 T cell receptor beta chains share one sample of origin, sequenced in a study of blood T cell repertoires in COVID-19. Clones were read by immunoSEQ multiplex PCR, and TCRdb kept only the in-frame ones, dropping some. The data contain some 220,000 clones, around four fifths of them seen just once; the ten biggest clones take up 5.5% to 8%. Specimen: peripheral blood. The receptors were sampled from a woman aged 55-69 years with active or convalescent COVID-19.

J is TRBJ1-1 and V is TRBV25-1; D perhaps matches TRBD1 (5 bases). The CDR3 is 14 amino acids. Trimming cost V 1 base and J 6 bases, with 12 bases left between them. Germline CDR1 MGHDK, CDR2 SYGVNS. CDR3 DNA sequence: TGTGCCAGCAGTGAATTAGAACCGGGGGCTGAAGCTTTCTTT. Translation: CASSELEPGAEAFF.

This chain links TRBV13 with TRBJ1-2; TRBD1 matches 11 bases. Germline CDR1 reads PRHDT; CDR2 reads FYEKMQ (reference sequence). The CDR3 has 14 residues. The trim removed 5 bases at V and 4 bases at J, leaving 3 bases unmatched. CDR3 nucleotides: TGTGCCAGCAGCCCAGGACAGGGGGCCTATGGCTACACCTTC. This sequence encodes CASSPGQGAYGYTF.

V is TRBV6-5 and J is TRBJ2-2; possible D gene TRBD1, 6 bases. In germline, CDR1 is MNHEY, CDR2 SVGAGI. Between the trimmed V and J ends, which lost 9 bases and 5 bases, there was a span of 13 bases. The CDR3 consists of 13 residues. DNA of the CDR3: TGTGCCAGTATTATTACAGGGACCGGGGAGCTGTTTTTT. Amino acids: CASIITGTGELFF.

The V and J genes are TRBV9 and TRBJ1-3; D not certain. V gave up 0 bases and J gave up 4 bases, with 11 bases separating them. The CDR3 length is 15 residues. The germline CDR1 and CDR2 sequences are SGDLS and YYNGEE. The CDR3 reads CASSVDVVVGNTIYF. The DNA of the CDR3 is TGTGCCAGCAGCGTAGATGTTGTAGTCGGAAACACCATATATTTT. The full variable domain, its missing parts supplied by reference TRBV9 and TRBJ1-3, is DSGVTQTPKHLITATGQRVTLRCSPRSGDLSVYWYQQSLDQGLQFLIQYYNGEERAKGNILERFSAQQFPDLHSELNLSSLELGDSALYFCASSVDVVVGNTIYFGEGSWLTVV.

This clone appeared once. The chain recombines TRBV27 with TRBJ2-1; perhaps TRBD2 as D (7 bases). CDR1 MNHEY and CDR2 SMNVEV come from the germline V gene (reference sequence). The V gene lost 2 bases and the J gene lost 3 bases, with 23 bases spanning the gap. The CDR3 covers 19 residues. The CDR3 nucleotides are TGTGCCAGCAGTTTACTTTCCTCCCTTGGGGGGGGCCTCTACAATGAGCAGTTCTTC. This codes for CASSLLSSLGGGLYNEQFF.

The V gene is TRBV19, the J gene TRBJ2-3, with D perhaps matching TRBD2 (5 bases). Deletions cut 4 bases from V and 3 bases from J, with 14 bases between. This CDR3 spans 15 amino acids. Germline lookup yields CDR1 LNHDA and CDR2 SQIVND (reference sequence). CDR3 nucleotides: TGTGCCAGTAGTACCCAACTAGTCTTGACAGATACGCAGTATTTT. Translating gives CASSTQLVLTDTQYF.

CDR3 sequence (DNA): TGTGCCTGGAGTGTAGGGGCAGGGGACACTGAAGCTTTCTTT. It codes for CAWSVGAGDTEAFF. J is TRBJ1-1 and V is TRBV30; D possibly corresponds to TRBD1 (6 bases). This CDR3 is built from 14 residues. The V end was cut by 0 bases, the J end by 3 bases, with 11 bases between. Germline V CDR1 and CDR2: GTSNPN, SVGIG (reference sequence). Full variable domain (outside the CDR3, taken from reference TRBV30 and TRBJ1-1): SQTIHQWPATLVQPVGSPLSLECTVEGTSNPNLYWYRQAAGRGLQLLFYSVGIGQISSEVPQNLSASRPQDRQFILSSKKLLLSDSGFYLCAWSVGAGDTEAFFGQGTRLTVV.

V is TRBV5-1 and J is TRBJ2-5, with TRBD2 as a possible D gene (5 bases). Germline assignment: CDR1 SGHRS and CDR2 YFSETQ. Trimming took off 2 bases at V and 7 bases at J, with 18 bases between the two ends. The CDR3 sequence is 15 residues long. CDR3 region: CASSFGDGGPGTQYF. The CDR3 coding sequence is TGCGCCAGCAGCTTCGGGGATGGCGGGCCTGGGACCCAGTACTTC.

V is TRBV7-6 and J is TRBJ2-5; 13 bases line up with TRBD2. The ends lost 5 bases at V and 3 bases at J; junction bases unmatched: 12. Germline V gene data show CDR1 as SGHVS and CDR2 as FNYEAQ. The CDR3 covers 18 residues. The CDR3 reads CASSTTSGGAIGEETQYF. The CDR3 nucleotides read TGTGCCAGCAGCACCACTAGCGGGGGGGCTATTGGGGAAGAGACCCAGTACTTC.

The chain couples TRBV7-8 to TRBJ2-5; the D is unclear. Trimming removed 5 bases at V and 5 bases at J, with 9 bases between. Germline-derived CDR1 and CDR2 are SGHVS and FQNEAQ. This CDR3 is built from 12 residues. The CDR3 is CASSQYLETQYF. CDR3 nucleotides: TGTGCCAGCAGCCAATATTTGGAGACCCAGTACTTC.

This rearrangement joins TRBV5-6 to TRBJ1-1; 7 bases match TRBD1. The germline V gene has CDR1 SGHDT and CDR2 YYEEEE. The CDR3 extends over 15 amino acids. After removal of 4 bases from V and 4 bases from J, the junction contained 10 bases not matched to a gene. The CDR3 sequence: CASSIRDRGSTEAFF. In nucleotides, the CDR3 is TGTGCCAGCAGCATTCGGGACAGAGGGTCCACTGAAGCTTTCTTT.

This chain joins TRBV7-8 and TRBJ2-1; tentative D call: TRBD1 (5 bases). V was clipped by 1 base and J by 5 bases, with 15 bases between them. The V gene's germline CDR1 is SGHVS and CDR2 FQNEAQ. The CDR3 has 16 amino acids. The CDR3 is CASSLVHMTENNEQFF. DNA of the CDR3: TGTGCCAGCAGCTTAGTACATATGACAGAGAACAATGAGCAGTTCTTC.

This rearrangement joins TRBV6-4 to TRBJ2-7, with D possibly TRBD2 on 5 matching bases. V dropped 4 bases and J dropped 3 bases, with 16 bases sitting between them. Germline CDR1 is MRHNA and CDR2 is SNTAGT. This CDR3 contains 15 residues. DNA of the CDR3: TGTGCCAGCAGTGTAGGAGCGGAACCTTACTACGAGCAGTACTTC. This codes for CASSVGAEPYYEQYF.

For the CDR3, the DNA is TGTGCCAGCAGTGCCTCGGGGGACACTGAAGCTTTCTTT. Translated: CASSASGDTEAFF. V is TRBV2 and J is TRBJ1-1; D possibly corresponds to TRBD1 (5 bases). Per germline, CDR1 SNHLY and CDR2 FYNNEI. This CDR3 is built from 13 residues. The V gene lost 4 bases and the J gene lost 3 bases, with 9 bases spanning the gap.

The J gene is TRBJ2-1, the V gene TRBV19, with 9 bases lining up with TRBD1. The CDR3 spans 15 residues. V dropped 7 bases and J dropped 8; count of bases not matched to a gene: 12. Germline V gene data show CDR1 as LNHDA and CDR2 as SQIVND (reference sequence). CDR3 sequence reads: CASTSHRGREDEQFF. CDR3 DNA sequence: TGTGCCAGTACCTCCCACAGGGGGCGTGAGGATGAGCAGTTCTTC.

This chain connects TRBV2 to TRBJ2-5; 11 bases fit TRBD2. J gave up 2 bases and V 5 bases, and 4 bases lay outside the gene matches. Germline CDR1 SNHLY, CDR2 FYNNEI. This CDR3 spans 15 amino acids. The CDR3 loop reads CASSLGTSGQETQYF. CDR3 nucleotides: TGTGCCAGCAGTCTTGGGACTAGCGGACAAGAGACCCAGTACTTC. Combining the CDR3 with reference TRBV2 and TRBJ2-5 gives the whole variable domain EPEVTQTPSHQVTQMGQEVILRCVPISNHLYFYWYRQILGQKVEFLVSFYNNEISEKSEIFDDQFSVERPDGSNFTLKIRSTKLEDSAMYFCASSLGTSGQETQYFGPGTRLLVL.

This clone appeared a few times. The genes are TRBV3-1 (or the pseudogene TRBV3-2) and TRBJ2-2; D gene ambiguous. CDR3 length equals 13 residues. Per germline, CDR1 LGHDT and CDR2 YNNKEL (reference sequence). V lost 7 bases and J 2 bases, leaving 8 bases between the germline ends. Here the CDR3 reads CASTSFNTGELFF. The CDR3 DNA is TGTGCCAGCACGTCCTTTAACACCGGGGAGCTGTTTTTT.

J is TRBJ2-3 and V is TRBV10-2; D not certain. V was shortened by 2 bases and J by 2 bases, with 8 bases between the two germline ends. CDR1 and CDR2 from the germline V gene are WSHSY and SAAADI. The CDR3 has 14 residues. CDR3 residues: CASSERLYTDTQYF. The CDR3 coding sequence is TGCGCCAGCAGTGAGCGACTTTACACAGATACGCAGTATTTT.